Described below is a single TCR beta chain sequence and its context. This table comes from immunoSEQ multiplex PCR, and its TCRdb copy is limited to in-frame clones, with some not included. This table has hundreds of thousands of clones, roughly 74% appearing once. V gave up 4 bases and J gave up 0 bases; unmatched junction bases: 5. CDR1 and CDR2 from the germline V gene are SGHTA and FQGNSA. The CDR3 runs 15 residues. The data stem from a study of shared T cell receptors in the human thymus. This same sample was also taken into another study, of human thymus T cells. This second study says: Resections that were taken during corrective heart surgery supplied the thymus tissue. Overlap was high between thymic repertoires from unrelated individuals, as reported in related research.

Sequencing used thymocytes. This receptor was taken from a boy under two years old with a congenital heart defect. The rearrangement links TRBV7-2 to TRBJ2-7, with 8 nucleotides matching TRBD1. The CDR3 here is CASSSRQGSSYEQYF. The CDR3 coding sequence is TGTGCCAGCAGCTCTCGACAGGGGAGCTCCTACGAGCAGTACTTC.